The rows below give T cell receptor beta chains drawn from one sample of a study of shared clonotypes between healthy human individuals. Clones were sequenced by immunoSEQ multiplex PCR, and TCRdb holds only the in-frame ones, with some missing. Counted here are over 2 million clones, 80% to 95% occurring once; the ten biggest clones make up 0.37%. What was sequenced was naive CD4+ T cells from PBMCs. The receptor set was obtained from a man aged 18 to 29 in good health. Some clones in this sample may be carry-over from other donors' samples. The CDR3 runs from the conserved cysteine through the conserved F or W. Fields, in order: CDR3 protein, CDR3 DNA, V gene, J gene, clone size, D gene. D genes are given only for firm matches. The size field is filled for only some rows; it gives once, few, many or a size class.

CDR3: CASSLVGVQETQYF
DNA: TGCGCCAGCAGCTTGGTTGGAGTCCAAGAGACCCAGTACTTC
V: TRBV5-1
J: TRBJ2-5
size: .
D: .

CDR3: CASSARDRGQNEQFF
DNA: TGTGCCAGCAGTGCACGGGACAGGGGGCAAAATGAGCAGTTCTTC
V: TRBV6-1
J: TRBJ2-1
size: .
D: TRBD1

CDR3: CASSSGTDLEAFF
DNA: TGTGCCAGCAGCTCAGGGACAGACTTAGAAGCTTTCTTT
V: TRBV7-3
J: TRBJ1-1
size: .
D: TRBD1

CDR3: CASSPGGTNEKLFF
DNA: TGTGCCAGCAGCCCGGGGGGGACTAATGAAAAACTGTTTTTT
V: TRBV5-4
J: TRBJ1-4
size: .
D: .

CDR3: CASIELAGGGGEQYF
DNA: TGCGCCAGCATTGAACTAGCGGGAGGAGGTGGCGAGCAGTACTTC
V: TRBV5-1
J: TRBJ2-7
size: .
D: TRBD2

CDR3: CASSSSPGVGEQFF
DNA: TGTGCCAGCAGTTCCAGCCCCGGTGTTGGTGAGCAGTTCTTC
V: TRBV27
J: TRBJ2-1
size: .
D: .

CDR3: CASSPFSGKGGTGELFF
DNA: TGTGCCAGCAGCCCTTTTAGCGGGAAGGGCGGCACCGGGGAGCTGTTTTTT
V: TRBV28
J: TRBJ2-2
size: .
D: TRBD2

CDR3: CASSPRQGEAGELFF
DNA: TGTGCCAGCTCACCAAGACAGGGAGAGGCCGGGGAGCTGTTTTTT
V: TRBV18
J: TRBJ2-2
size: .
D: TRBD1

CDR3: CASSVGGWETQYF
DNA: TGTGCCAGCAGCGTCGGGGGGTGGGAGACCCAGTACTTC
V: TRBV9
J: TRBJ2-5
size: .
D: TRBD2

CDR3: CASSLGQGQAFF
DNA: TGTGCCAGCAGTCTGGGACAGGGACAAGCTTTCTTT
V: TRBV28
J: TRBJ1-1
size: few
D: TRBD1

CDR3: CASSFLTITGTPNRDTQYF
DNA: TGTGCCAGCAGCTTCTTAACTATCACCGGGACACCGAACAGAGATACGCAGTATTTT
V: TRBV5-4
J: TRBJ2-3
size: .
D: .

CDR3: CASSMDTSGANVLTF
DNA: TGTGCCAGTAGTATGGACACCTCTGGGGCCAACGTCCTGACTTTC
V: TRBV19
J: TRBJ2-6
size: .
D: .

CDR3: CASSRALADSYEQYF
DNA: TGCGCCAGCAGTCGGGCCCTAGCGGACTCCTACGAGCAGTACTTC
V: TRBV4-1
J: TRBJ2-7
size: .
D: TRBD2

CDR3: CASTLAGVTYNEQFF
DNA: TGCGCCAGCACCCTAGCGGGAGTTACCTACAATGAGCAGTTCTTC
V: TRBV5-1
J: TRBJ2-1
size: once
D: TRBD2

CDR3: CASSLRDPAGDTQYF
DNA: TGTGCCAGCAGTTTAAGGGACCCCGCGGGTGATACGCAGTATTTT
V: TRBV28
J: TRBJ2-3
size: .
D: .

CDR3: CASSPSSGGGYNEQFF
DNA: TGTGCCAGCTCACCATCGTCAGGCGGGGGATACAATGAGCAGTTCTTC
V: TRBV18
J: TRBJ2-1
size: .
D: TRBD2

CDR3: CASSYSGVYEQYF
DNA: TGTGCCAGCAGTTACTCGGGAGTGTACGAGCAGTACTTC
V: TRBV6-6
J: TRBJ2-7
size: .
D: .

CDR3: CASSEVGGGETQYF
DNA: TGTGCCAGCAGTGAAGTTGGGGGTGGAGAGACCCAGTACTTC
V: TRBV6-1
J: TRBJ2-5
size: .
D: .

CDR3: CASSHRGEEGVAGKSEQFF
DNA: TGTGCCAGCAGCCACCGAGGGGAGGAGGGGGTAGCGGGAAAAAGTGAGCAGTTCTTC
V: TRBV4-2
J: TRBJ2-1
size: .
D: TRBD2

CDR3: CASSTGQGPGTGELFF
DNA: TGTGCCAGCAGTACGGGACAGGGCCCGGGGACCGGGGAGCTGTTTTTT
V: TRBV6-6
J: TRBJ2-2
size: .
D: TRBD1

CDR3: CASSLMRQANTEAFF
DNA: TGTGCCAGCAGCTTAATGCGACAGGCGAACACTGAAGCTTTCTTT
V: TRBV7-9
J: TRBJ1-1
size: .
D: .

CDR3: CATLKGGQSNTEAFF
DNA: TGTGCCACTTTAAAGGGAGGACAGTCGAACACTGAAGCTTTCTTT
V: TRBV18
J: TRBJ1-1
size: .
D: .

CDR3: CASSQVARATNYGYTF
DNA: TGCGCCAGCAGCCAAGTGGCGCGTGCTACTAACTATGGCTACACCTTC
V: TRBV4-3
J: TRBJ1-2
size: .
D: .

CDR3: CASKVGTGSNTEAFF
DNA: TGTGCCAGCAAAGTTGGGACAGGTTCGAACACTGAAGCTTTCTTT
V: TRBV2
J: TRBJ1-1
size: few
D: TRBD1

CDR3: CASSLVPSGYEQYF
DNA: TGCGCCAGCAGCTTGGTTCCCAGTGGCTACGAGCAGTACTTC
V: TRBV5-1
J: TRBJ2-7
size: .
D: .

CDR3: CASSLQQGWVNTEAFF
DNA: TGTGCCAGCAGCTTACAACAGGGGTGGGTGAACACTGAAGCTTTCTTT
V: TRBV13
J: TRBJ1-1
size: .
D: TRBD1

CDR3: CASSLRGVEGPQHF
DNA: TGTGCCAGCAGCCTCAGAGGGGTCGAGGGTCCCCAGCATTTT
V: TRBV9
J: TRBJ1-5
size: few
D: .

CDR3: CASTPGQGGMNTEAFF
DNA: TGTGCCAGCACCCCTGGGCAGGGAGGGATGAACACTGAAGCTTTCTTT
V: TRBV7-9
J: TRBJ1-1
size: .
D: .

CDR3: CASSKEGGSNQPQHF
DNA: TGTGCCAGCAGCAAAGAGGGAGGGAGCAATCAGCCCCAGCATTTT
V: TRBV21-1
J: TRBJ1-5
size: .
D: .

CDR3: CASSGTSGRYNEQFF
DNA: TGTGCCAGCAGTGGGACTAGCGGTCGGTACAATGAGCAGTTCTTC
V: TRBV2
J: TRBJ2-1
size: .
D: TRBD2

CDR3: CASSPRGGLAGGIAYNEQFF
DNA: TGTGCCAGCAGCCCCCGCGGGGGCCTTGCGGGAGGGATAGCCTACAATGAGCAGTTCTTC
V: TRBV9
J: TRBJ2-1
size: once
D: TRBD2